This T cell receptor (beta chain) was recorded in a study of cytotoxic CD8 clonotypes in ibrutinib-treated CLL. CDR3 length: 19 amino acids. The V gene's germline CDR1 is SNHLY and CDR2 FYNNEI. V shed 6 bases and J 6 bases; nucleotides not matched to a gene: 24. This clone has more than one count but fewer than ten. As yet, its antigen is unknown. The protocol was immunoSEQ multiplex PCR, while the TCRdb copy is restricted to in-frame clones and leaves out a portion. Here the sample spans roughly 200,000 clones, 55% to 85% being singletons. Study results and limitations: Sustained-remission patients were sampled at one set of times and progressing patients at different ones.

The receptor was isolated from a human donor with chronic lymphocytic leukemia. Specimen: PBMCs, collected after 24 months of ibrutinib treatment. This sequence joins TRBV2 and TRBJ2-3; TRBD1 matches at 7 bases. DNA for the CDR3: TGTGCCAGCAGCAGAGTGTTCCCCTCGACAGGGTATAGGAATGATACGCAGTATTTT. This sequence encodes CASSRVFPSTGYRNDTQYF.